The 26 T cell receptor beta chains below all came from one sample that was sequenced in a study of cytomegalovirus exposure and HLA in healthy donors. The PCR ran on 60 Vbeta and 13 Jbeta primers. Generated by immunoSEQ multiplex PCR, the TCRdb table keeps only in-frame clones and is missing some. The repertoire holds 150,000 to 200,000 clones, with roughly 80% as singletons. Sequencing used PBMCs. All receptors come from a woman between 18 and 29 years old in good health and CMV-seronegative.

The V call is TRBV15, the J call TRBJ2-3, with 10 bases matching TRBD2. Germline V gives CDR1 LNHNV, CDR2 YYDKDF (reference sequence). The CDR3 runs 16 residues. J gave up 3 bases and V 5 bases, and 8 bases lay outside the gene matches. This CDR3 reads CATSPRTSGWTDTQYF. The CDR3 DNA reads TGTGCCACCAGCCCCCGGACTAGCGGTTGGACAGATACGCAGTATTTT. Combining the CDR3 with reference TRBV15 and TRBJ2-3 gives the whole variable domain DAMVIQNPRYQVTQFGKPVTLSCSQTLNHNVMYWYQQKSSQAPKLLFHYYDKDFNNEADTPDNFQSRRPNTSFCFLDIRSPGLGDTAMYLCATSPRTSGWTDTQYFGPGTRLTVL.

The CDR3 loop is CASRTGFHGYTF. CDR3 nucleotides: TGTGCCAGTAGGACAGGGTTCCATGGCTACACCTTC. This chain connects TRBV19 to TRBJ1-2; 7 bases match TRBD1. The CDR3 sequence is 12 residues long. The trim removed 6 bases at V and 6 bases at J, leaving 4 bases unmatched. CDR1 is LNHDA, CDR2 SQIVND, per germline (reference sequence).

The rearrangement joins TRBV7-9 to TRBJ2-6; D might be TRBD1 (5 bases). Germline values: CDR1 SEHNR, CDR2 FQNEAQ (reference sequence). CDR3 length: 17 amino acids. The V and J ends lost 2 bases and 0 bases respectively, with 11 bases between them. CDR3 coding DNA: TGTGCCAGCAGCTTAATGCAGGGTATCTCTGGGGCCAACGTCCTGACTTTC. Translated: CASSLMQGISGANVLTF.

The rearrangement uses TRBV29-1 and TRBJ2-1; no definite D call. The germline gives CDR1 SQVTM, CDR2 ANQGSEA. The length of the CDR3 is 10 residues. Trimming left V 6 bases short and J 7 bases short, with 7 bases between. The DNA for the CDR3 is TGCAGCGTAAACTTAAATGAGCAGTTCTTC. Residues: CSVNLNEQFF.

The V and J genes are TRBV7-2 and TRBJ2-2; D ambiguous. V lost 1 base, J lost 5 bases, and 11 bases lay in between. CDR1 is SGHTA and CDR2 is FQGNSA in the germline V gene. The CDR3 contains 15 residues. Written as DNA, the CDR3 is TGTGCCAGCAGCTTAGTTTCCGTTCTTACCGGGGAGCTGTTTTTT. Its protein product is CASSLVSVLTGELFF.

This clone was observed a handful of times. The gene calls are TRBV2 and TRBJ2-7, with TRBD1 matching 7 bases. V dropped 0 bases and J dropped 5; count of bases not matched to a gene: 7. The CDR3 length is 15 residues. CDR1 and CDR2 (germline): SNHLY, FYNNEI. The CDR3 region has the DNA TGTGCCAGCAGTGAAGCCCGAAACGACAGGGACGAGCAGTACTTC. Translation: CASSEARNDRDEQYF.

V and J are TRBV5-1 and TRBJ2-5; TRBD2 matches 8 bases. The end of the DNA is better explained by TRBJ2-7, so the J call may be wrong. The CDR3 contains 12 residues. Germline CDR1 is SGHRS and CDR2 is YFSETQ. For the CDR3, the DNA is TGCGCCAGCAGAGCGGGGGCATACGAGCAGTACTTC. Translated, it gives CASRAGAYEQYF.

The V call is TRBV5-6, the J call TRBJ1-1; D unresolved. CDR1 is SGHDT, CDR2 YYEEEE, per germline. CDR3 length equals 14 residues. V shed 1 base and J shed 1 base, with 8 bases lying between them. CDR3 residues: CASSLTRGNTEAFF. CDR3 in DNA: TGTGCCAGCAGCTTGACCAGAGGGAACACTGAAGCTTTCTTT.

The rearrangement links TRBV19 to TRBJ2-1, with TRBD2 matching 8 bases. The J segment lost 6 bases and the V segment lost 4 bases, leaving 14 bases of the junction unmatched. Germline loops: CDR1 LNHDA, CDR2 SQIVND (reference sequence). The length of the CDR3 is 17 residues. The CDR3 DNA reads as TGTGCCAGTAGTACCCAGTATCGGAGCGGGGGTACCAATGAGCAGTTCTTC. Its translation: CASSTQYRSGGTNEQFF.

The CDR3 DNA follows: TGTGCCAGCAGCGCCCTAGGGGCGGGAGCTAACAATGAGCAGTTCTTC. Its protein is CASSALGAGANNEQFF. This chain connects TRBV5-6 to TRBJ2-1, with 7 nucleotides matching TRBD2. CDR1 and CDR2 (germline): SGHDT, YYEEEE. Trimming removed 4 bases from V and 5 bases from J; junction bases left unmatched: 12. CDR3 length equals 16 residues.

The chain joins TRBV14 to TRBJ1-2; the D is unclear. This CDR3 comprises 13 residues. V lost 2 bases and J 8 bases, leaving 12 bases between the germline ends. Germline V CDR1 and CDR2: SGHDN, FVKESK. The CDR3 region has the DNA TGTGCCAGCAGCCAACTAGGACTTAGCGGCTACACCTTC. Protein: CASSQLGLSGYTF.

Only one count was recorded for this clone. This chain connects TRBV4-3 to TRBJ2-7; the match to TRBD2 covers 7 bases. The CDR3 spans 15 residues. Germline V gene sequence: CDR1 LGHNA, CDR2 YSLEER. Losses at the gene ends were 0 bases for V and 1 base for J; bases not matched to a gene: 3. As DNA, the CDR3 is TGCGCCAGCAGCCAAGAAGCGGGACCATCCTACGAGCAGTACGTC. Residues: CASSQEAGPSYEQYV.

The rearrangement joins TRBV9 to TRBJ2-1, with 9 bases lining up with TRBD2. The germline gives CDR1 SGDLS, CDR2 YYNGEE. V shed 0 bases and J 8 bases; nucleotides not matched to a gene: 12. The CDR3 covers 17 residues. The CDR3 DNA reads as TGTGCCAGCAGCGTAGCCCCGGGGGGTAGCGGGAGCTATGAGCAGTTCTTC. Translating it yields CASSVAPGGSGSYEQFF. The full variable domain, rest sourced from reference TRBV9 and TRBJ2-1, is DSGVTQTPKHLITATGQRVTLRCSPRSGDLSVYWYQQSLDQGLQFLIQYYNGEERAKGNILERFSAQQFPDLHSELNLSSLELGDSALYFCASSVAPGGSGSYEQFFGPGTRLTVL.

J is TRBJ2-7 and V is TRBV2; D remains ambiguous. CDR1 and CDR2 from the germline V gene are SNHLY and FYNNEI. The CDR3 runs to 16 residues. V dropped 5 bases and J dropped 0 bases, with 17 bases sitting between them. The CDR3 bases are TGTGCCAGCAGTCCGTATGTGACAACAGTCTCCTACGAGCAGTACTTC. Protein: CASSPYVTTVSYEQYF. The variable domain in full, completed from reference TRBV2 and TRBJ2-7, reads EPEVTQTPSHQVTQMGQEVILRCVPISNHLYFYWYRQILGQKVEFLVSFYNNEISEKSEIFDDQFSVERPDGSNFTLKIRSTKLEDSAMYFCASSPYVTTVSYEQYFGPGTRLTVT.

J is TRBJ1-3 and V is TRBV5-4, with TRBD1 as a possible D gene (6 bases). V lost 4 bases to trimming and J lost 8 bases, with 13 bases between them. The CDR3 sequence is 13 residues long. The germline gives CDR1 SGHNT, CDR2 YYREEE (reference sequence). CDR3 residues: CASSADRTYTIYF. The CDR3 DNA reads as TGTGCCAGCAGCGCGGACAGAACGTACACCATATATTTT.

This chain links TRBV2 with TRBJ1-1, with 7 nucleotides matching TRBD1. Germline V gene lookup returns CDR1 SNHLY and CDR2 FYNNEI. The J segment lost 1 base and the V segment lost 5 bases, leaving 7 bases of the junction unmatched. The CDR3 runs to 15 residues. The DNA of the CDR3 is TGTGCCAGCAGTTTACGGACAGGCCCGAACACTGAAGCTTTCTTT. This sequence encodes CASSLRTGPNTEAFF. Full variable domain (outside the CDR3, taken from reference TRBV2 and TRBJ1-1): EPEVTQTPSHQVTQMGQEVILRCVPISNHLYFYWYRQILGQKVEFLVSFYNNEISEKSEIFDDQFSVERPDGSNFTLKIRSTKLEDSAMYFCASSLRTGPNTEAFFGQGTRLTVV.

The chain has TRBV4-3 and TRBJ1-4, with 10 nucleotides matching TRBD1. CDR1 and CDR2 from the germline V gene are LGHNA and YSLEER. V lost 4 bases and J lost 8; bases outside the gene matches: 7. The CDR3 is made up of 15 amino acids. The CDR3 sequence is CASSRAGTGEEKLFF. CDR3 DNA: TGCGCCAGCAGCCGCGCCGGGACAGGGGAGGAAAAACTGTTTTTT.

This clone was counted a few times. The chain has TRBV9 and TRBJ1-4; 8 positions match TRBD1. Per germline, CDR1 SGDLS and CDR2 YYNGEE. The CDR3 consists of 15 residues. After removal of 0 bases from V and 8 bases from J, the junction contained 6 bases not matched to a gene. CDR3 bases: TGTGCCAGCAGCGTAGTAACAGGGGGTGGAGAAAAACTGTTTTTT. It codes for CASSVVTGGGEKLFF. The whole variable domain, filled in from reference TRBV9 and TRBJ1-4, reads DSGVTQTPKHLITATGQRVTLRCSPRSGDLSVYWYQQSLDQGLQFLIQYYNGEERAKGNILERFSAQQFPDLHSELNLSSLELGDSALYFCASSVVTGGGEKLFFGSGTQLSVL.

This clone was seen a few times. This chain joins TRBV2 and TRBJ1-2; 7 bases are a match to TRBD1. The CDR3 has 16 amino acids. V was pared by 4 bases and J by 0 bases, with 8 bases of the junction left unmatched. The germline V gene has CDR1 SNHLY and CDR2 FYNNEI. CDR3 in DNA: TGTGCCAGCAGTGTTACGGGGACAGATCCTAACTATGGCTACACCTTC. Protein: CASSVTGTDPNYGYTF.

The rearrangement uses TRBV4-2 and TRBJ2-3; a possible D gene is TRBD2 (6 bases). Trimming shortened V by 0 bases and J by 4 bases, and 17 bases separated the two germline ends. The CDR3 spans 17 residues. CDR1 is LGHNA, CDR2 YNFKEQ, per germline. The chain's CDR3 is CASSQEDGTQRSDTQYF. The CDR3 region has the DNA TGTGCCAGCAGCCAAGAGGACGGGACTCAGCGGTCAGATACGCAGTATTTT.

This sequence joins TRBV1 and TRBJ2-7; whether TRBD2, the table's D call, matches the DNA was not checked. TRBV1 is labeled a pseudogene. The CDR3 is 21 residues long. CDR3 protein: CTRNHHTLSQEWAGSYYEQYV. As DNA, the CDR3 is TGCACCAGAAACCACCATACACTCAGCCAAGAATGGGCGGGAAGCTACTACGAGCAGTACGTC.

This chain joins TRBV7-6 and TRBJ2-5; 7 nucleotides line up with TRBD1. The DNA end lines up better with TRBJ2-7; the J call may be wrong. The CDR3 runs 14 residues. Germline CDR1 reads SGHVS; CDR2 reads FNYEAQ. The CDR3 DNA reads TGTGCCAGCAGCTTAGTCGCAGGGGGCTACGAGCAGTACTTC. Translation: CASSLVAGGYEQYF.

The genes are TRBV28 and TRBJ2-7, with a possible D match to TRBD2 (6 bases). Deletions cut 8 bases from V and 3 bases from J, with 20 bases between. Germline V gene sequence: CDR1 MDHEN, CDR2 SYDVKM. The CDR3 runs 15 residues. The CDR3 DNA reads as TGTGCCAGCGAGACATGGGGAGGAGCGGGCTACGAGCAGTACTTC. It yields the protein CASETWGGAGYEQYF.

CDR3: CASSHGRDYEQYV. The CDR3, as DNA: TGTGCCAGCAGCCACGGACGAGACTACGAGCAGTACGTC. The chain combines TRBV27 with TRBJ2-7; no reliable D call. V lost 6 bases and J lost 3, with 12 bases in between. This CDR3 spans 13 amino acids. CDR1 is MNHEY and CDR2 is SMNVEV in the germline V gene (reference sequence).

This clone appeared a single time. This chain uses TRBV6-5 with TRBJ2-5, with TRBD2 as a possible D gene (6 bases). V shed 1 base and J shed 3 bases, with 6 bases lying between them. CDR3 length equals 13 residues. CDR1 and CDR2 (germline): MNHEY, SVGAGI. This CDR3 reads CASSYWGEETQYF. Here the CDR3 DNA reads TGTGCCAGCAGTTACTGGGGGGAAGAGACCCAGTACTTC.

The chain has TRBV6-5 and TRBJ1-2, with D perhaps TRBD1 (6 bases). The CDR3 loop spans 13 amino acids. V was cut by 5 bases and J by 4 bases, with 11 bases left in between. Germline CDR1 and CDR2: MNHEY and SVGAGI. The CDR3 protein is CASSRTVSYGYTF. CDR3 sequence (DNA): TGTGCCAGCAGTCGGACAGTGAGCTATGGCTACACCTTC.